This TCR beta chain was recorded in a study of Graves' ophthalmopathy and Graves' hyperthyroidism. Findings and caveats of the study: A model built from 13 signatures distinguished ophthalmopathy from stable hyperthyroidism with approximately 89% sensitivity and 70% to 84% specificity. Most expanded clonotypes from thyroid (those above 0.001 frequency) were also found in blood.

V shed 6 bases and J shed 5 bases, with 10 bases lying between them. The CDR3 spans 12 residues. Germline values: CDR1 SQVTM, CDR2 ANQGSEA. TCR beta CDR3 regions were amplified from RNA transcripts. HTBI primers primed a first-round RT-PCR, and a second-round multiplex PCR followed. TCRdb analysed the multiplex PCR reads with MiXCR anew, one entry per CDR3 protein. The table lists 210,000 or so distinct CDR3 sequences, 29% of them singletons. This clonotype was counted ten times or more. The antigen remains unidentified. Ophthalmopathy donors were characterized by moderate-to-severe activity, CAS of at least 3, NOSPECS of at least 4, and duration under 3 months. The authors used Ficoll-Paque density gradient centrifugation to separate PBMCs. The input was approximately 10 ml of fresh peripheral blood.

The clonotype originates from a man between 45 and 60 years old with Graves' ophthalmopathy. V gene TRBV29-1 combines with J gene TRBJ2-2; D ambiguous. The source material was peripheral blood. CDR3 amino acids: CSVAQDTGELFF. The CDR3 DNA reads TGCAGCGTGGCCCAGGATACCGGGGAGCTGTTTTTT.